The rows below give T cell receptor beta chains drawn from one sample of a study of regulatory T cells in long-lasting Graves disease. In TCRdb, the multiplex PCR reads were re-called with MiXCR into one record per CDR3 protein. Among hundreds of thousands of distinct CDR3 sequences, around a fifth were seen once, and the ten largest hold around 7%. This sample comprised peripheral blood mononuclear cells (PBMCs), obtained when the disease was refractory, from a patient treated with antithyroid drugs. The origin of the receptors is a female donor with Graves disease. Both conserved end residues are part of each CDR3.

V	J	CDR3
TRBV2	TRBJ2-2	CASSRPGQGVTGELFF
TRBV3-1	TRBJ2-3	CASSEEGPNTDTQYF
TRBV12-3/TRBV12-4	TRBJ1-2	CASAQGPYGYTF
TRBV5-1	TRBJ2-7	CASSLRNDVGISEQYF
TRBV11-2	TRBJ2-7	CASSLESGSPLRMEQYF
TRBV5-6	TRBJ2-7	CASAAGLSYEQYF
TRBV15	TRBJ1-2	CATSRGTTGLYGYTF
TRBV27	TRBJ2-7	CASSLDVSYEQYF
TRBV5-1	TRBJ1-1	CASSWVTRPGTEAFF
TRBV7-2	TRBJ1-4	CASSLARGGVTEKLFF
TRBV9	TRBJ2-7	CASSATTGFYEQYF
TRBV29-1	TRBJ2-7	CSVDSQSGQSIYEQYF
TRBV7-9	TRBJ1-2	CASSAQGALGHGYTF
TRBV20-1	TRBJ2-1	CSAGDRVYNEQFF